This TCR beta chain was captured in a study of cytomegalovirus exposure and HLA in healthy donors. The sample holds a few counts of this clone. The length of the CDR3 is 11 residues. The germline CDR1 and CDR2 sequences are MDHEN and SYDVKM. With 3 bases removed from V and 4 bases from J, the gap between germline ends came to 3 bases. Use of 60 Vbeta and 13 Jbeta primers characterized the PCR. Assay used: immunoSEQ multiplex PCR; TCRdb lists only in-frame clones, some missing. The table shows fewer than 95,000 clones, with 85% occurring only once. The sequencing sample was made of PBMCs. The V and J genes are TRBV28 and TRBJ2-5; D remains unclear. The clonotype originates from a man aged 35 to 55 in good health and CMV-seropositive. The CDR3 protein is CASSFRETQYF. CDR3 DNA: TGTGCCAGCAGTTTTCGAGAGACCCAGTACTTC.